The T cell receptor beta chain under discussion was sequenced for a study of blood T cell repertoires in COVID-19. Overall study context: The United States, Italy and Spain provided the acute and convalescent COVID-19 samples. PBMCs, B-cell-depleted T cells, or T cells provided the cDNA or gDNA that made up the material.

In the original workflow: Using reference gene primer amplification, nucleated cell counts were estimated. Data came from immunoSEQ multiplex PCR; TCRdb stores just in-frame clones and leaves some out. The V and J calls and clone size come from that table; D and trimming were worked out from the DNA. This table has about 360,000 clones, approximately 86% appearing once. Seattle patients were enrolled during active infection and followed longitudinally. The CDR3 length is 17 residues. Germline V gene data show CDR1 as SGDLS and CDR2 as YYNGEE. V shed 0 bases and J 0 bases; nucleotides not matched to a gene: 4.

This chain joins TRBV9 and TRBJ2-3; TRBD2 agrees at 10 bases. The receptor comes from a woman aged 55-70 years with COVID-19, enrolled during active disease. Sequencing was done on a sample of peripheral blood. CDR3 amino acids: CASSVAVAGGSTDTQYF. The DNA for the CDR3 is TGTGCCAGCAGCGTAGCAGTAGCGGGGGGAAGCACAGATACGCAGTATTTT.